Sequencing of this TCR beta chain was carried out in a study of identical twins. This CDR3 comprises 13 residues. Looked up from germline, CDR1 is SQVTM and CDR2 is ANQGSEA. Deletions cut 3 bases from V and 7 bases from J, with 12 bases between. TCRdb passed the 5' RACE reads through MiXCR, listing each CDR3 protein once. The sample holds roughly 240,000 distinct CDR3 sequences, approximately 7% seen once. These same records also appear under a second study, on yellow fever vaccine responses in identical twins. That report notes: Twins' vaccine T cell response reportedly seemed partly convergent, partly personalized.

The material sequenced was memory (CD45RO+) T cells sorted from blood. The clonotype originates from a woman aged 18-29 years in good health. This chain connects TRBV29-1 to TRBJ2-2; D is possibly TRBD2 (6 bases). Written as DNA, the CDR3 is TGCAGCGTTGACAGGAACGGGGGCGGGGAGCTGTTTTTT. Translation: CSVDRNGGGELFF.